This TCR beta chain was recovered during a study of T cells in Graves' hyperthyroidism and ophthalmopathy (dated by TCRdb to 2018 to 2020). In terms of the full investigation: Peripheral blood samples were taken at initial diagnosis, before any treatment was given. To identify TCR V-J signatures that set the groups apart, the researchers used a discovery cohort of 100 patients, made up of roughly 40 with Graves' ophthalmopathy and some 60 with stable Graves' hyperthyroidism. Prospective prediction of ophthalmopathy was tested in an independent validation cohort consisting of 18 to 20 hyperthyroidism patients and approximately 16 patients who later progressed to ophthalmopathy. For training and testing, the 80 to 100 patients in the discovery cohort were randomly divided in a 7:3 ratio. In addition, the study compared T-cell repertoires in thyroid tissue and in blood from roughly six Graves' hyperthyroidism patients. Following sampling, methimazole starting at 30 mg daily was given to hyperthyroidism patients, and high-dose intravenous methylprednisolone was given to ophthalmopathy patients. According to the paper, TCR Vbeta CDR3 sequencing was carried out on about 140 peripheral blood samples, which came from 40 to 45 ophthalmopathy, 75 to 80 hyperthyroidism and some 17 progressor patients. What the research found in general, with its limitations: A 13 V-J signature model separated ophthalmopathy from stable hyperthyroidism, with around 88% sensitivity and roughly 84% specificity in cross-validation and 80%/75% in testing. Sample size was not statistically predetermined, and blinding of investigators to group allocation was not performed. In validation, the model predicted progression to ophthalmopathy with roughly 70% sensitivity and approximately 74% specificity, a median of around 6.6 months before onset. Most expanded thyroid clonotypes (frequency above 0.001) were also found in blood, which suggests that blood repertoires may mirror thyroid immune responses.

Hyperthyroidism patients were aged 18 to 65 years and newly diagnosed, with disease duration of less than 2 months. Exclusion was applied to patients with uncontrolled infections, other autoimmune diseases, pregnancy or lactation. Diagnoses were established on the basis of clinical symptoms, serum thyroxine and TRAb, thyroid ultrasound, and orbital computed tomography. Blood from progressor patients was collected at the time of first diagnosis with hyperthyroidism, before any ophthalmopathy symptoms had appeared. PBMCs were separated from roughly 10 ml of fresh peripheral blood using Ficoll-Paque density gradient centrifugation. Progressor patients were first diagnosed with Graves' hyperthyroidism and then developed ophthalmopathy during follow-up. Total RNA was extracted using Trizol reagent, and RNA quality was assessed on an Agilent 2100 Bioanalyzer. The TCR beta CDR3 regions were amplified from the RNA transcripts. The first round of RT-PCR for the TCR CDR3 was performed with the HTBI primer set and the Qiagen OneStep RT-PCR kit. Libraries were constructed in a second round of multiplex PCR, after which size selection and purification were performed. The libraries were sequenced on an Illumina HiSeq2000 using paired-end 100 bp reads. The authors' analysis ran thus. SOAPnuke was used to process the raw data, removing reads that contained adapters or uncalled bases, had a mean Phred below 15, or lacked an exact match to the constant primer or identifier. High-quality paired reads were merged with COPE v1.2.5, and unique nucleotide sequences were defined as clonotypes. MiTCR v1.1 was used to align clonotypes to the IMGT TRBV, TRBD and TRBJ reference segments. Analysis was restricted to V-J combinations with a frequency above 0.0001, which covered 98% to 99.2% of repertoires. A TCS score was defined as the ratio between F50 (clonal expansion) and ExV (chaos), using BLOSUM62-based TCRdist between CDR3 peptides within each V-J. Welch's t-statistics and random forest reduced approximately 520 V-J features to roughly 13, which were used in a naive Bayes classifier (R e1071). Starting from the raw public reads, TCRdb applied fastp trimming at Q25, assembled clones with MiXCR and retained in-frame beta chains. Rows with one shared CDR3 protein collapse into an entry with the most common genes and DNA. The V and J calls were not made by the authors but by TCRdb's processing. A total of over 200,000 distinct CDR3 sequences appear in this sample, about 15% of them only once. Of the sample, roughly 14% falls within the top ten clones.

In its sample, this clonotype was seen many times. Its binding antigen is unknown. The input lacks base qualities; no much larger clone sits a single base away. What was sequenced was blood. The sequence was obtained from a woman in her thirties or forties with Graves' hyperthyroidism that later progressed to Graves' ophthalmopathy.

The nucleotides read TGTGCCAGCAGCTTTGGGGGGGAAGGCACTGAAGCTTTCTTT. Protein translation: CASSFGGEGTEAFF. The V and J segments used are TRBV11-2 and TRBJ1-1; TRBD1 is perhaps the D gene, given 5 matching bases. Its CDR3 holds 14 amino acids, cysteine through phenylalanine. Kept here is only the CDR3 DNA, which spans 42 bases and is read in frame from base 1. Looking up the germline V gene yields CDR1 SGHAT and CDR2 FQNNGV. V is cut by 3 bases and J by 4 bases, and the space between the germline ends is 12 bases. The reference TRBV11-2 and TRBJ1-1 proteins fill in what lies around the CDR3, so the full variable domain reads EAGVAQSPRYKIIEKRQSVAFWCNPISGHATLYWYQQILGQGPKLLIQFQNNGVVDDSQLPKDRFSAERLKGVDSTLKIQPAKLEDSAVYLCASSFGGEGTEAFFGQGTRLTVV.